The T cell receptor (beta chain) under discussion was sequenced for a study of graft-versus-host responses after intestinal transplantation. Across the whole study: Multivisceral, liver-intestinal, or isolated intestinal transplants were performed in recipients. Among the recipients, all got anti-thymocyte globulin induction and then tacrolimus and steroids for two to four years.

Method: immunoSEQ multiplex PCR; TCRdb's copy keeps in-frame clones and lacks some. The table has more than 80,000 clones, roughly 89% seen once. Regarding this clone: The antigen remains undetermined.

The ends lost 4 bases at V and 4 bases at J; junction bases unmatched: 4. The germline gives CDR1 MNHNS, CDR2 SASEGT. The CDR3 covers 15 residues. The sequencing here drew on unstimulated CD4+ T cells sorted from spleen or lymph node cells, taken before intestinal transplant. The TCR originated in a human donor who received an intestinal transplant. The chain uses TRBV6-1 and TRBJ1-6, with TRBD1 identical over 7 bases. CDR3 coding DNA: TGTGCCAGCAGTGGGGACAGCTCATATAATTCACCCCTCCACTTT. Protein sequence: CASSGDSSYNSPLHF.